This TCR beta chain is drawn from a study of T cell responses to AZD1222 COVID-19 vaccine. Some clones are missing from TCRdb's copy, which holds only in-frame ones; the method was immunoSEQ multiplex PCR. The table records more than 90,000 clones, roughly 84% of them present only once. Germline lookup yields CDR1 SSHAT and CDR2 FNYEAQ (reference sequence). Trimming removed 3 bases at V and 0 bases at J, with 6 bases between. The CDR3 has 14 amino acids. The input for sequencing was peripheral blood, taken on day 0 of AZD1222 vaccination. This TCR came from an adult in good health. The chain recombines TRBV7-7 with TRBJ1-3; D remains unclear. Written as DNA, the CDR3 is TGTGCCAGCAGCTTGGGAGGCTCTGGAAACACCATATATTTT. It specifies CASSLGGSGNTIYF.